These 29 T cell receptor beta chains were sequenced from one sample in a study of cytomegalovirus exposure and HLA in healthy donors. This PCR relied on a set of 60 Vbeta primers and 13 Jbeta primers. The protocol was immunoSEQ multiplex PCR, while the TCRdb copy is restricted to in-frame clones and leaves out a portion. This repertoire shows roughly 160,000 clones, under 85% found once; its top ten account for under 2%. Sample: PBMCs. Source of these receptors: a woman between 25 and 40 years old in good health and CMV-seronegative.

In its sample, this clone was seen a few times. The chain is built from TRBV6-1 and TRBJ1-5; 8 positions match TRBD1. Trimming at V came to 2 bases and at J to 6 bases, leaving 3 bases not matched to a gene. Per germline, CDR1 MNHNS and CDR2 SASEGT. The length of the CDR3 is 14 residues. The CDR3 spells CASSETGGIQPQHF. For the CDR3, the DNA is TGTGCCAGCAGTGAAACAGGGGGAATTCAGCCCCAGCATTTT.

The chain recombines TRBV19 with TRBJ1-5, with TRBD1 identical over 7 bases. The junction had 10 bases not matched to a gene; V was cut back by 5 bases and J by 3 bases. This CDR3 has 16 amino acids. CDR1 and CDR2 (germline): LNHDA, SQIVND (reference sequence). The CDR3 region is CASSLATGAANQPQHF. The CDR3 region has the DNA TGTGCCAGTAGTCTAGCAACAGGGGCCGCCAATCAGCCCCAGCATTTT.

The chain employs TRBV6-5 and TRBJ2-5, with D tentatively TRBD2 (5 bases). The DNA matches TRBJ2-7 better at its end, which makes the J call doubtful. This CDR3 contains 16 residues. Germline V CDR1 and CDR2: MNHEY, SVGAGI. DNA for the CDR3: TGTGCCAGCAGTTACTCATCCGGGATACCCTCCTACGAGCAGTACTTC. Its protein product is CASSYSSGIPSYEQYF.

V gene TRBV19 combines with J gene TRBJ2-5, with D perhaps matching TRBD1 (6 bases). The J call may be mistaken, given a closer DNA end match to TRBJ2-7. CDR1 is LNHDA and CDR2 is SQIVND in the germline V gene (reference sequence). This CDR3 is 13 amino acids long. The CDR3 bases are TGTGCCAGTGGGACAAAAATCCTTTACGAGCAGTACTTC. Its translation: CASGTKILYEQYF.

This clone showed up just once. V and J are TRBV5-1 and TRBJ1-2; TRBD1 matches 7 bases. The length of the CDR3 is 14 residues. Looked up from germline, CDR1 is SGHRS and CDR2 is YFSETQ. The junction had 6 bases not matched to a gene; V was cut back by 4 bases and J by 3 bases. The CDR3 region is CASSLTGKYYGYTF. The CDR3 DNA sequence: TGCGCCAGCAGCCTGACAGGGAAATACTATGGCTACACCTTC.

This clone has a single count. The rearrangement joins TRBV15 to TRBJ2-3, with D perhaps matching TRBD1 (6 bases). Germline V gene sequence: CDR1 LNHNV, CDR2 YYDKDF (reference sequence). V was pared by 1 base and J by 0 bases, with 11 bases between. There are 16 residues in the CDR3. CDR3 residues: CATSRVGGPSTDTQYF. The CDR3, as DNA: TGTGCCACCAGCAGAGTAGGGGGTCCTAGCACAGATACGCAGTATTTT.

The chain employs TRBV29-1 and TRBJ2-3, with 7 positions matching TRBD1. Germline CDR1 and CDR2: SQVTM and ANQGSEA. Trimming removed 4 bases from V and 8 bases from J; junction bases left unmatched: 18. The CDR3 contains 16 residues. The DNA for the CDR3 is TGCAGCGTTGGCCTCCACCAGGGGGTCCAGCCGGGTACGCAGTATTTT. Its protein product is CSVGLHQGVQPGTQYF.

V gene TRBV11-2 combines with J gene TRBJ2-3; 13 bases line up with TRBD2. The germline V gene has CDR1 SGHAT and CDR2 FQNNGV. This CDR3 has 18 amino acids. V dropped 5 bases and J dropped 0; count of bases not matched to a gene: 8. CDR3 region: CASSPGTSGVFSTDTQYF. CDR3 sequence (DNA): TGTGCCAGCAGCCCCGGGACTAGCGGGGTCTTTAGCACAGATACGCAGTATTTT.

The gene calls are TRBV7-9 and TRBJ1-2; D not resolved. V was pared by 5 bases and J by 0 bases, with 13 bases between. Germline CDR1 and CDR2: SEHNR and FQNEAQ (reference sequence). This CDR3 has 15 amino acids. The CDR3 sequence: CASSRPDWTNYGYTF. CDR3 in DNA: TGTGCCAGCAGCCGACCGGACTGGACTAACTATGGCTACACCTTC. Using reference TRBV7-9 and TRBJ1-2 for the parts outside the CDR3, the full variable domain is DTGVSQNPRHKITKRGQNVTFRCDPISEHNRLYWYRQTLGQGPEFLTYFQNEAQLEKSRLLSDRFSAERPKGSFSTLEIQRTEQGDSAMYLCASSRPDWTNYGYTFGSGTRLTVV.

This clone has more than one count but fewer than ten. The chain carries TRBV19 and TRBJ2-3; 9 nucleotides align to TRBD2. This CDR3 has 15 amino acids. V was pared by 6 bases and J by 3 bases, with 7 bases of the junction left unmatched. Germline CDR1 LNHDA, CDR2 SQIVND (reference sequence). CDR3 bases: TGTGCCAGTAGCGATATAGCGGGAGCTACAGATACGCAGTATTTT. Translating gives CASSDIAGATDTQYF.

CDR3 sequence reads: CASSLSTGSYQPQHF. DNA for the CDR3: TGTGCCAGCAGTTTATCGACAGGGTCCTATCAGCCCCAGCATTTT. The V and J genes are TRBV28 and TRBJ1-5; the match to TRBD1 covers 7 bases. CDR1 and CDR2 from the germline V gene are MDHEN and SYDVKM. V trimming: 1 base; J trimming: 5 bases; junction bases outside the gene matches: 5. This CDR3 contains 15 residues.

This chain links TRBV2 with TRBJ1-1; 10 positions match TRBD1. Per germline, CDR1 SNHLY and CDR2 FYNNEI. V trimming: 5 bases; J trimming: 3 bases; junction bases outside the gene matches: 6. CDR3 length: 15 amino acids. The CDR3 loop is CASSRQGAPDTEAFF. The CDR3 DNA reads TGTGCCAGCAGTAGACAGGGGGCGCCGGACACTGAAGCTTTCTTT. The full variable domain, completed using reference TRBV2 and TRBJ1-1, is EPEVTQTPSHQVTQMGQEVILRCVPISNHLYFYWYRQILGQKVEFLVSFYNNEISEKSEIFDDQFSVERPDGSNFTLKIRSTKLEDSAMYFCASSRQGAPDTEAFFGQGTRLTVV.

The rearrangement links TRBV11-3 to TRBJ2-1, with 10 bases matching TRBD2. This CDR3 spans 17 amino acids. Looked up from germline, CDR1 is SGHNT and CDR2 is YENEEA. Losses at the gene ends were 0 bases for V and 3 bases for J; bases not matched to a gene: 5. This chain's CDR3 is CASSLDGRTSGYNEQFF. CDR3 sequence (DNA): TGTGCCAGCAGCTTAGATGGGAGGACTAGCGGCTACAATGAGCAGTTCTTC.

V is TRBV5-6 and J is TRBJ2-5; a weak D match, TRBD2 (6 bases). CDR1 is SGHDT, CDR2 YYEEEE, per germline. The CDR3 covers 13 residues. V was pared by 4 bases and J by 5 bases, with 12 bases between. The CDR3 here is CASSIGTAETQYF. The CDR3 nucleotides read TGTGCCAGCAGCATAGGGACTGCGGAGACCCAGTACTTC.

This clone turned up a few times. V is TRBV4-1 and J is TRBJ1-2, with 8 bases that match TRBD1. This CDR3 region has 15 residues. Germline loops: CDR1 MGHRA, CDR2 YSYEKL. Unmatched junction bases numbered 6, after V lost 1 base and J lost 5 bases. CDR3 sequence: CASSQVDRGLYGYTF. The CDR3 DNA is TGCGCCAGCAGCCAAGTTGACAGGGGTTTGTATGGCTACACCTTC.

In its sample, this clone was seen once. The genes are TRBV5-4 and TRBJ1-1; D gene ambiguous. This CDR3 has 14 amino acids. Trimming left V 0 bases short and J 7 bases short, with 13 bases between. Looked up from germline, CDR1 is SGHNT and CDR2 is YYREEE (reference sequence). CDR3 DNA sequence: TGTGCCAGCAGCTTGGGGTTCGGTGATAATGAAGCTTTCTTT. This translates into CASSLGFGDNEAFF.

The V gene is TRBV19, the J gene TRBJ1-1, with D perhaps matching TRBD1 (5 bases). Trimming cost V 6 bases and J 5 bases, with 10 bases left between them. From germline, CDR1 is LNHDA and CDR2 SQIVND (reference sequence). The CDR3 consists of 12 residues. The CDR3 coding sequence is TGTGCCAGTAGGGGGCAGTTTACTGAAGCTTTCTTT. It encodes CASRGQFTEAFF. Full variable domain (remainder filled in from reference TRBV19 and TRBJ1-1): DGGITQSPKYLFRKEGQNVTLSCEQNLNHDAMYWYRQDPGQGLRLIYYSQIVNDFQKGDIAEGYSVSREKKESFPLTVTSAQKNPTAFYLCASRGQFTEAFFGQGTRLTVV.

The V gene is TRBV5-1, the J gene TRBJ2-1, with D possibly matching TRBD2 (5 bases). CDR3 length: 20 amino acids. The germline gives CDR1 SGHRS, CDR2 YFSETQ. V lost 1 base and J 0 bases, leaving 23 bases between the germline ends. The CDR3 reads CASSLMATIGFLSSYNEQFF. The CDR3 DNA reads as TGCGCCAGCAGCTTGATGGCGACTATCGGTTTCCTCTCCTCCTACAATGAGCAGTTCTTC.

CDR3 protein: CASSTRVGVEAIYF. The CDR3 DNA reads TGTGCCAGCAGTACTCGAGTCGGGGTGGAGGCCATATATTTT. This chain uses TRBV25-1 with TRBJ1-3; no definite D call. With 5 bases removed from V and 11 bases from J, the gap between germline ends came to 19 bases. There are 14 residues in the CDR3. Germline CDR1 reads MGHDK; CDR2 reads SYGVNS.

The chain carries TRBV28 and TRBJ2-1; D is unresolved. Trimming removed 7 bases from V and 10 bases from J, with 11 bases in between. Per germline, CDR1 MDHEN and CDR2 SYDVKM. The CDR3 consists of 11 residues. CDR3 amino acids: CASNFFGEQFF. CDR3 DNA sequence: TGTGCCAGCAACTTCTTCGGGGAGCAGTTCTTC.

V is TRBV10-3 and J is TRBJ1-5; 8 bases agree with TRBD1. The V segment lost 2 bases and the J segment 6 bases; nucleotides outside the gene matches: 6. Germline V gene lookup returns CDR1 ENHRY and CDR2 SYGVKD. This CDR3 is built from 15 residues. The CDR3 region is CAISEQGASVQPQHF. CDR3 nucleotide sequence: TGTGCCATCAGTGAGCAGGGGGCGAGTGTTCAGCCCCAGCATTTT.

This chain uses TRBV2 with TRBJ1-5, with D possibly matching TRBD1 (5 bases). Germline V gene sequence: CDR1 SNHLY, CDR2 FYNNEI. CDR3 length: 16 amino acids. V shed 7 bases and J shed 2 bases, with 18 bases lying between them. The CDR3 nucleotides are TGTGCCAGCACCCAAGGGGCTTTGGCCGGCAATCAGCCCCAGCATTTT. As protein: CASTQGALAGNQPQHF.

The chain combines TRBV11-2 with TRBJ2-5; D is possibly TRBD1 (6 bases). CDR3 length: 16 residues. V was shortened by 3 bases and J by 2 bases, with 16 bases between the two germline ends. CDR1 and CDR2 (germline): SGHAT, FQNNGV. The CDR3: CASSLNPQGTQETQYF. CDR3 coding DNA: TGTGCCAGCAGCTTGAATCCACAGGGAACTCAAGAGACCCAGTACTTC.

V and J are TRBV15 and TRBJ1-1, with D hard to call. The CDR3 has 14 amino acids. The germline V gene encodes CDR1 LNHNV and CDR2 YYDKDF (reference sequence). Trimming removed 5 bases at V and 5 bases at J, with 15 bases between. In nucleotides, the CDR3 is TGTGCCACCAGCGAGAGGGCTGAGGTGACTGAAGCTTTCTTT. It is translated as CATSERAEVTEAFF.

The chain links TRBV30 to TRBJ1-1; no reliable D call. The CDR3 spans 15 residues. CDR1 and CDR2 from the germline V gene are GTSNPN and SVGIG (reference sequence). V lost 2 bases, J lost 4 bases, and 17 bases lay in between. The CDR3 loop reads CAWSSRRPGSTEAFF. For the CDR3, the DNA is TGTGCCTGGAGTAGTAGACGCCCGGGGAGCACTGAAGCTTTCTTT.

The chain carries TRBV27 and TRBJ2-1; 10 bases are a match to TRBD1. The CDR3 length is 16 residues. Germline V gene sequence: CDR1 MNHEY, CDR2 SMNVEV (reference sequence). Germline trimming cut 6 bases from V and 4 bases from J; bases unmatched to any gene: 9. The CDR3 bases are TGTGCCAGCAGCCTAACCGGGACAGGGGTTTACAATGAGCAGTTCTTC. It yields the protein CASSLTGTGVYNEQFF.

This rearrangement joins TRBV28 to TRBJ1-1; TRBD1 is a possible D gene (6 bases). The CDR3 is 15 residues long. Per the germline V gene, CDR1 is MDHEN and CDR2 is SYDVKM. Trimming shortened V by 5 bases and J by 0 bases, and 13 bases separated the two germline ends. The CDR3 nucleotides are TGTGCCAGCAGTCTGGGGACACCCATGAACACTGAAGCTTTCTTT. Protein: CASSLGTPMNTEAFF. Looking up the rest from reference TRBV28 and TRBJ1-1 gives the full variable domain: DVKVTQSSRYLVKRTGEKVFLECVQDMDHENMFWYRQDPGLGLRLIYFSYDVKMKEKGDIPEGYSVSREKKERFSLILESASTNQTSMYLCASSLGTPMNTEAFFGQGTRLTVV.

This sequence joins TRBV7-7 and TRBJ2-5; 8 bases match TRBD1. The germline V gene has CDR1 SSHAT and CDR2 FNYEAQ (reference sequence). This CDR3 has 16 residues. The V segment lost 1 base and the J segment 5 bases; nucleotides outside the gene matches: 9. CDR3 DNA sequence: TGTGCCAGCAGCTTAGAAGGGGCAGGGGGCCCGGAGACCCAGTACTTC. This sequence encodes CASSLEGAGGPETQYF. The full variable domain, rest sourced from reference TRBV7-7 and TRBJ2-5, is GAGVSQSPRYKVTKRGQDVTLRCDPISSHATLYWYQQALGQGPEFLTYFNYEAQPDKSGLPSDRFSAERPEGSISTLTIQRTEQRDSAMYRCASSLEGAGGPETQYFGPGTRLLVL.

The CDR3 nucleotides read TGCGCCAGCAGTTCCCTCGACAGGGTATACGGCTACACCTTC. This codes for CASSSLDRVYGYTF. This chain uses TRBV10-1 with TRBJ1-2, with 7 positions matching TRBD1. This CDR3 contains 14 residues. Germline values: CDR1 WNHNN, CDR2 SYGVQD (reference sequence). V dropped 5 bases and J dropped 8; count of bases not matched to a gene: 11.